This T cell receptor beta chain was profiled in a study of shared clonotypes between healthy human individuals (TCRdb year 2020). Study-wide context: Two women and a few men aged 18 to 49 years were included in the cohort. For each donor, three plates each were used for CD4 naive and CD4 memory, two plates were used for CD8 naive, and one plate was used for CD8 memory. To estimate repertoire size and how much clonotypes are shared between individuals, the study performed deep sequencing of blood TCR repertoires from five healthy adults. Libraries were prepared and TCR repertoires were sequenced by different laboratories using diverse techniques, in order to increase sequencing depth and limit assay-specific biases. Between about 0.94 and 8.9 billion PBMCs per donor were obtained by leukapheresis. What the authors observed across the whole study: Clonotypes shared by all four sorted-subset donors showed higher generation probabilities than non-shared clonotypes. The small number of donors limited the genetic and exposure-history diversity represented. Larger estimated clonotype richness was generally found for naive subsets than for memory subsets. Based on pairwise subsampling, the degree of clonotype sharing among donors was expected to be affected by sequencing depth. Across a handful of donors, around 5.4% of naive CD4, roughly 3.4% of naive CD8, about 2.3% of memory CD4, and 0.3% to 0.45% of memory CD8 clonotypes were shared. Rarefaction of sorted-subset datasets indicated incomplete sequencing despite the large sequencing depth. Sampling was restricted to blood, and TCR repertoires in tissue are likely to differ from TCR repertoires in blood.

For the CD8 naive samples, CD45RO-negative cells were positively selected for CCR7, yielding a CD45RA+CCR7+ population from which TemRA cells were excluded. Healthy HIV-negative adults with no recently reported acute infections or vaccinations were included as donors. Only Caucasian adults living in Nashville, Tennessee, USA were represented among the donors. After blood collection by leukapheresis, PBMCs were isolated using Ficoll-Histopaque density gradient centrifugation and then cryopreserved in the vapor phase of liquid nitrogen. Analytical flow cytometry was used to check the purity and quantity of each magnetically sorted T cell population. Genomic DNA was isolated from each sorted fraction and quantified by UV absorbance on a Nanodrop 2000c. Using the deep immunoSEQ assay, multiplex PCR amplified TCR CDR3 regions from genomic DNA. Genomic DNA extracted from each cell subset was distributed evenly over all wells of several immunoSEQ 96-well plates, and each plate served as one replicate. For sorted subsets, each replicate PCR was loaded with around 200 ng genomic DNA, equivalent to some 27,000 T cell genomes. Purified libraries were quantified with a Qubit 3.0 fluorometer, sized on a Bioanalyzer 2100, and re-quantified with the KAPA Library Quantification kit. A separate single-read 150-cycle Illumina NextSeq 550 flow cell was used to sequence each immunoSEQ 96-well plate. In the paper's pipeline: Because the immunoSEQ output included only junctional sequences and no quality scores, the filtering could not be the same as the filtering used for full-length reads. To assign V/J genes and CDR3, sequences were annotated using PyIR, a Python wrapper for IgBLAST v1.9, with IMGT germline references. Reads were removed for weak V/J assignments (E-value above 1e-6), missing CDR3, stop codons, out-of-frame junctions, or ambiguous translated residues. A V3J clonotype was defined by an identical inferred V gene, J gene, and CDR3 amino acid sequence. The percentage overlap between two repertoires was calculated by dividing the number of shared unique clonotypes by the size of the smaller repertoire. Three approaches were used to assess repertoire richness: RTK rarefaction, the Chao1 estimator, and Recon v2.1 estimates of unobserved clonotypes. Generation probabilities for all TCRbeta clonotypes obtained by the gDNA method from a handful of donors were computed using OLGA. The source is immuneACCESS, and TCRdb retained only in-frame sequences with V and J called. Part of the clones is not carried over; for the studies checked, unresolved V genes explain less than half of this, and the remainder is unexplained. The D gene and trimming were derived from the DNA, and the V and J assignments and clone size from that table. Recorded for this sample are around 2,100,000 clones; about 95% of them occurred a single time. Of the sample, approximately 1.2% falls within the top ten clones.

The CDR3 sequence holds 16 residues, the cysteine and phenylalanine included. This entry keeps only the CDR3 DNA: 48 bases, framed from base 1. The germline V gene specifies SGHRS as CDR1 and YFSETQ as CDR2. Trimmed from V: 0 bases; trimmed from J: 1 base; junction bases lacking a gene match: 2. As for this clone: What antigen it recognizes has not been identified. There are no base qualities to consult, and no much larger clone falls within one base. Other DNA sequences within the sample encode an identical CDR3.

In this chain, TRBV5-1 is recombined with TRBJ2-5, with 11 central nucleotides matching TRBD2. Specimen: naive CD8+ T cells sorted from blood. Sample cell subset or site, as interpreted from the label and publication: CD45RA+CCR7+. The sequence was obtained from a man aged 18 to 30 in good health. CDR3 protein: CASSLGLAGGQETQYF. The DNA reads TGCGCCAGCAGCTTGGGTCTAGCGGGGGGCCAAGAGACCCAGTACTTC.